These 6 T cell receptor beta chains were all obtained from the same sample, sequenced in a study of chemoradiotherapy in HPV16-positive cancers. Data came from immunoSEQ multiplex PCR; TCRdb stores just in-frame clones and leaves some out. The sample lists several thousand clones; around 94% were seen once. This material was obtained from a patient who underwent chemoradiotherapy. Source of these receptors: a human donor with HPV-associated anogenital cancer.

The chain employs TRBV2 and TRBJ1-2; 11 bases are a match to TRBD1. Looked up from germline, CDR1 is SNHLY and CDR2 is FYNNEI. Trimming at V came to 6 bases and at J to 4 bases, leaving 7 bases not matched to a gene. The CDR3 runs 15 residues. The CDR3 region has the DNA TGTGCCAGCAGGGGGACAGGGGGAATTAGCTATGGCTACACCTTC. It codes for CASRGTGGISYGYTF.

This clone has only a few counts. The gene calls are TRBV4-3 and TRBJ2-7, with D tentatively TRBD1 or TRBD2 (5 bases each). V lost 0 bases and J 6 bases, leaving 12 bases between the germline ends. The CDR3 totals 14 residues. Germline lookup yields CDR1 LGHNA and CDR2 YSLEER. CDR3 amino acids: CASSQEIGALEQYF. The CDR3 region has the DNA TGCGCCAGCAGCCAAGAAATCGGGGCCCTCGAGCAGTACTTC.

This clone was seen only once. The V gene is TRBV30, the J gene TRBJ1-5; no definite D call. Deletions cut 0 bases from V and 4 bases from J, with 7 bases between. The CDR3 length is 13 residues. Per germline, CDR1 GTSNPN and CDR2 SVGIG (reference sequence). This CDR3 reads CAWSVRANQPQHF. The CDR3 DNA reads TGTGCCTGGAGTGTACGGGCAAATCAGCCCCAGCATTTT.

The chain uses TRBV11-2 and TRBJ2-2; the match to TRBD2 covers 11 bases. The junction had 9 bases not matched to a gene; V was cut back by 5 bases and J by 7 bases. Germline CDR1 SGHAT, CDR2 FQNNGV. The CDR3 consists of 16 residues. DNA for the CDR3: TGTGCCAGCAGCGACATAGAGGGACTAGCGGTCGGGGAGCTGTTTTTT. Translation gives CASSDIEGLAVGELFF.

This chain uses TRBV5-1 with TRBJ1-1; no clear D. The CDR3 loop spans 14 amino acids. CDR1 SGHRS and CDR2 YFSETQ come from the germline V gene. Between the trimmed V and J ends, which lost 1 base and 4 bases, there was a span of 11 bases. In nucleotides, the CDR3 is TGCGCCAGCAGCTTGATGACGGCTGCCACTGAAGCTTTCTTT. It codes for CASSLMTAATEAFF.

The V and J genes are TRBV10-3 and TRBJ1-1; D is ambiguous. CDR1 is ENHRY and CDR2 is SYGVKD in the germline V gene. This CDR3 is 15 amino acids long. Trimming removed 0 bases from V and 0 bases from J, with 8 bases in between. In DNA, the CDR3 is TGTGCCATCAGTGAGTCAGGGAATCTGAACACTGAAGCTTTCTTT. Protein sequence: CAISESGNLNTEAFF.